This T cell receptor beta chain was retrieved from a study of blood T cell repertoires in COVID-19. Study as a whole: PBMCs, B-cell-depleted T cells, or T cells were the source of the cDNA or gDNA that made up the material.

As handled by the study authors: Nucleated cell number was recorded as an estimate derived from reference gene primer amplification. The method was immunoSEQ multiplex PCR; TCRdb's version includes in-frame clones alone and lacks a portion of them. The V and J calls and clone size come from that table; D and trimming were worked out from the DNA. The table includes 130,000 to 150,000 clones, 84% detected once. Trimming stripped 5 bases from V and 2 bases from J, with 12 bases between. CDR3 length equals 14 residues. Germline CDR1 SGHVS, CDR2 FQNEAQ. The TCR sequence derives from a woman aged 45 to 65 who had been exposed to COVID-19. The chain employs TRBV7-8 and TRBJ1-1; D is undetermined. Sequenced sample: PBMCs or T cells enriched from blood (not recorded which). The CDR3 loop is CASSPNHSNTEAFF. The CDR3, as DNA: TGTGCCAGCAGCCCGAATCACAGCAACACTGAAGCTTTCTTT.